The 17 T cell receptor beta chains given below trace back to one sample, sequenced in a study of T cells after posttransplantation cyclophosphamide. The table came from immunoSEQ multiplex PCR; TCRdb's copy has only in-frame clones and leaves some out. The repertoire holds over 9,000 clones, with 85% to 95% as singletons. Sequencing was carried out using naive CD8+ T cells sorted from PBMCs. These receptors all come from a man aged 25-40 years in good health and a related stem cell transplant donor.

CDR3 loop: CASSQVGTGEYETQYF. CDR3 in DNA: TGTGCCAGCAGCCAAGTCGGTACAGGGGAATACGAGACCCAGTACTTC. The V gene is TRBV4-2, the J gene TRBJ2-5; 7 bases fit TRBD1. The germline V gene has CDR1 LGHNA and CDR2 YNFKEQ. This CDR3 comprises 16 residues. The junction had 10 bases not matched to a gene; V was cut back by 1 base and J by 5 bases.

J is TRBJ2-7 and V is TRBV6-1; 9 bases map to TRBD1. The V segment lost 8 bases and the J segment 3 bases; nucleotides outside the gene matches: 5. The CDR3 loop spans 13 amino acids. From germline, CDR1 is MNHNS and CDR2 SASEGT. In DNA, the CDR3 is TGTGCCAGCTGGACAGGGGTGTTCTACGAGCAGTACTTC. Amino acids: CASWTGVFYEQYF.

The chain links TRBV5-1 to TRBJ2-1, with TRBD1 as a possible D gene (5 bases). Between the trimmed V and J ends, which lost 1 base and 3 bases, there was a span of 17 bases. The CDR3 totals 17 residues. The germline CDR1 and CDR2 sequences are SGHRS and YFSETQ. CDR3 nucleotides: TGCGCCAGCAGCTTGAGGTTAGGGGATAGCTACTACAATGAGCAGTTCTTC. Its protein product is CASSLRLGDSYYNEQFF.

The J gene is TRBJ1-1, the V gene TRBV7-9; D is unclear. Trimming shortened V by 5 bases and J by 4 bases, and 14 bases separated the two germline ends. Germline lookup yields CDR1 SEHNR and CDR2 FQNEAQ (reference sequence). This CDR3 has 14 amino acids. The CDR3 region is CASSVPYEATEAFF. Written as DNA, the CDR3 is TGTGCCAGCAGCGTACCTTATGAGGCCACTGAAGCTTTCTTT.

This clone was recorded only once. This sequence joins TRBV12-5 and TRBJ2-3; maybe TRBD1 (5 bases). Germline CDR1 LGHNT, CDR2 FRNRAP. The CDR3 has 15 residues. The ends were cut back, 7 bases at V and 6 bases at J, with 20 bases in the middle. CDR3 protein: CASAWGRSRDDTQYF. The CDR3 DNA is TGTGCTAGTGCCTGGGGCCGAAGCAGGGATGATACGCAGTATTTT.

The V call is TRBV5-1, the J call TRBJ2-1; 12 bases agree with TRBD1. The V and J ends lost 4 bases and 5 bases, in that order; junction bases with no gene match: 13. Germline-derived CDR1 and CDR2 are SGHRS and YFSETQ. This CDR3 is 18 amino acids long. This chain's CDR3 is CASSPIRDRGRVDNEQFF. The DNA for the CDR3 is TGCGCCAGCAGCCCGATCCGGGACAGGGGGCGCGTTGACAATGAGCAGTTCTTC.

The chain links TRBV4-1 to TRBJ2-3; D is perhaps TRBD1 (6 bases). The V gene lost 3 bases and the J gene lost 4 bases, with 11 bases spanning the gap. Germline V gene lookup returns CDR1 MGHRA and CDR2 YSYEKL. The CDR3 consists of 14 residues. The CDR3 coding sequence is TGCGCCAGCAGCCATTCTCCAGGGGCAGATACGCAGTATTTT. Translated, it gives CASSHSPGADTQYF.

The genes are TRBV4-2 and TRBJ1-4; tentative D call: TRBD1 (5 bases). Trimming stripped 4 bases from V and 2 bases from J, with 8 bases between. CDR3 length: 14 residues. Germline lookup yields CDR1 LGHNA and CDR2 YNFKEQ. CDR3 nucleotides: TGTGCCAGCAGCCGACAGTTCACTAATGAAAAACTGTTTTTT. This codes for CASSRQFTNEKLFF.

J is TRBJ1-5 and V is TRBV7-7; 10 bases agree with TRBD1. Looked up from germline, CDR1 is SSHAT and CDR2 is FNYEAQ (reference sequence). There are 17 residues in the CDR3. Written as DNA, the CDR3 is TGTGAATCGACAGGGGGCCCTTGCCAACCTAGCAATCAGCCCCAGCATTTT. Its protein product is CESTGGPCQPSNQPQHF.

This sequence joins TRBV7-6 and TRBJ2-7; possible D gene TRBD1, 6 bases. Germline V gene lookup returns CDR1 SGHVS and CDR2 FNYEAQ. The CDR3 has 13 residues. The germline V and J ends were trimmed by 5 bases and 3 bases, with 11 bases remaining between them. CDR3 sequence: CASSPRTVYEQYF. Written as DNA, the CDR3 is TGTGCCAGCAGCCCCCGGACAGTCTACGAGCAGTACTTC.

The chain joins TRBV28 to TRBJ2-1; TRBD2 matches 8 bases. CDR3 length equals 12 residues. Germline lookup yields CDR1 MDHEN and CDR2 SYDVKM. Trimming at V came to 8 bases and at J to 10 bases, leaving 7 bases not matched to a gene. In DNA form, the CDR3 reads TGTGCCAGCGGCTCAGCGGGAGTCGAGCAGTTCTTC. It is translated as CASGSAGVEQFF.

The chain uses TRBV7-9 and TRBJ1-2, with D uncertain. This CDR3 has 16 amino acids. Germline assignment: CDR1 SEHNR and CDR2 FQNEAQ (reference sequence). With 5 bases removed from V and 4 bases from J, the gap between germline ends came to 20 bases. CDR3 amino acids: CASSPPVGGIFYGYTF. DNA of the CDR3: TGTGCCAGCAGCCCCCCGGTCGGCGGAATTTTCTATGGCTACACCTTC.

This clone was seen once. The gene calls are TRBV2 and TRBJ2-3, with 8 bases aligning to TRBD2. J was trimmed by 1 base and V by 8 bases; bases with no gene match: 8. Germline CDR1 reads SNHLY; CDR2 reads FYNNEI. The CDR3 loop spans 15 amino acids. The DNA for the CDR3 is TGTGCCAGCCCGACGAGCGGGGGAGGCACAGATACGCAGTATTTT. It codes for CASPTSGGGTDTQYF.

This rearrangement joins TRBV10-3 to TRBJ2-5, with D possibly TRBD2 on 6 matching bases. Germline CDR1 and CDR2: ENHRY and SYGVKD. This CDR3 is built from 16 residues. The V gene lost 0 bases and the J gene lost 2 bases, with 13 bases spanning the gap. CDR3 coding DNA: TGTGCCATCAGTGAGTCAAGGGGACTCAATCAAGAGACCCAGTACTTC. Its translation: CAISESRGLNQETQYF.

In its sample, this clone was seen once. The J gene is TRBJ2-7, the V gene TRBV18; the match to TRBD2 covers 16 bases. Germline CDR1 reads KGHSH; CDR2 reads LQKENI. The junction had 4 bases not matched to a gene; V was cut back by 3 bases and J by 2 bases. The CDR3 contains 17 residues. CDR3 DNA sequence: TGTGCCAGCTCACCGGGACTAGCGGGGGGGCCTCCCTACGAGCAGTACTTC. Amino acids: CASSPGLAGGPPYEQYF.

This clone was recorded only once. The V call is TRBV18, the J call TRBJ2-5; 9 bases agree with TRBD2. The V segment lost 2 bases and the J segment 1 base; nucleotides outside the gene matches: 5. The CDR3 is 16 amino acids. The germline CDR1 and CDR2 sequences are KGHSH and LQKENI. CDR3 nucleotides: TGTGCCAGCTCACCAAGTCTTAGCGGGGGCCAAGAGACCCAGTACTTC. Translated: CASSPSLSGGQETQYF.

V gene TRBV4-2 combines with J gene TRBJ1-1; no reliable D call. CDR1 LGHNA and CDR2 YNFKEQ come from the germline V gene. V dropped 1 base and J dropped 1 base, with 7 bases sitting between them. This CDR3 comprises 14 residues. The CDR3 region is CASSQVQSNTEAFF. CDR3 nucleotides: TGTGCCAGCAGCCAAGTTCAGTCGAACACTGAAGCTTTCTTT.